The source of this T cell receptor beta chain is a study of monozygotic twins with inflammatory bowel disease (dated by TCRdb to the late 2010s). Regarding the complete study: The full study comprised 28 monozygotic twin pairs: nine German pairs (four IBD-concordant, five IBD-discordant) and 19 IBD-discordant Danish pairs. The search for disease-associated traits relied mainly on comparing IBD patients with their genetically identical healthy co-twins within discordant pairs. Each individual had, on average, about 151 000 unique TCRalpha sequences and 181 000 unique TCRbeta sequences available for analysis. Broader findings and caveats from the paper: IBD patients shared fewer clonotypes with other individuals than healthy twins did, most markedly in patients showing signs of disease activity. A decrease in TCRbeta repertoire diversity, as measured by inverse Simpson index, was observed in IBD patients compared with their healthy co-twins. Background noise and inter-individual variability may have been introduced into the repertoires by the differing immunosuppressive treatments among patients. The results gave no support for a single strong signal or clonotype linked to IBD. No difference in repertoire similarity was observed between concordant and discordant twins, possibly owing to limited statistical power. Different T cell subtypes could not be distinguished in the analysis.

The CDR3 covers 14 residues, taking in both the cysteine and the phenylalanine. The DNA is unrecorded. CDR1 and CDR2 (GTSNPN, SVGIG) derive from the germline V gene (reference sequence). Library construction relied on 5' RACE. Each TCR library was prepared from around 3.5 ug of total RNA. For each sample, cDNA synthesis with SMARTScribe reverse transcriptase was split into eight separate reactions. Unique molecular identifiers containing a 6-nucleotide sample barcode were introduced through template switching during cDNA synthesis. Amplification of TCRalpha and TCRbeta cDNA involved two nested PCRs of approximately 16 and 10 cycles, and each PCR was followed by bead purification. Before amplification, cDNA was treated with uracil DNA-glycosylase and purified using the QIAquick PCR purification kit. The second PCR was the step at which Illumina TruSeq-compatible adapters and sample-specific barcodes were added. Library quality and concentration were checked on TapeStation and Qubit, and libraries were pooled at approximately 5 ng each. Pooled libraries were sequenced on an Illumina HiSeq2500 single-index Rapid Run with 2 x 100 bp reads and custom sequencing primers. The authors' analysis ran thus. UMI-based consensus assembly with MiGEC version 1.2.6 was used to correct PCR and sequencing errors. MiXCR version 2.1.1 handled V(D)J alignment, clonotype assembly and CDR3 extraction. Gene usage, clonotype sharing and MAIT/NKT TCR abundance were normalised by analysing the top 1000, 10 000 and 20 000 clonotypes per sample. After downsampling to 27 000 UMIs, diversity was calculated as the inverse Simpson index using the vegan R package. Paired Mann-Whitney U tests were applied to discordant twin pairs, with Benjamini-Hochberg correction for multiple testing. TCRdb reprocessed the reads and provides one entry for every CDR3 protein sequence; no DNA is given. Here the V and J calls rest on TCRdb's processing, not on the authors' analysis. The table of this sample itemizes about 380,000 distinct CDR3 sequences. In total, the top ten clones hold 2.5% to 3% of the sample.

From each donor, an approximately 2.5 ml peripheral blood sample was drawn into PAXgene tubes and stored at -80 degrees C. Without any T cell sorting, total RNA was extracted from whole blood using the PAXgene blood miRNA kit on an automated QIAcube. Peripheral blood from monozygotic twin pairs who were concordant or discordant for inflammatory bowel disease underwent deep TCRalpha and TCRbeta repertoire profiling using unique molecular barcoding. For every twin pair, smoking habits were documented, and each individual was categorised as a current, former or never smoker. For this clonotype: Its antigen is still unknown.

The clonotype originates from a human donor with ulcerative colitis or Crohn's disease, or a healthy co-twin of an affected twin (not recorded which). Sequencing was performed on blood. The sequence is built from TRBV30 and TRBJ2-7; TCRdb gives TRBD1 as the D gene, but with no DNA this cannot be confirmed. The CDR3 loop reads CAWKTGTISYEQYF.